One and the same sample provided the 17 T cell receptor beta chains below, sequenced in a study of T cells in Graves' hyperthyroidism and ophthalmopathy. RNA transcripts provided the source from which TCR beta CDR3 regions were amplified. An initial round of RT-PCR targeting the TCR CDR3 relied on the HTBI primer set. TCRdb processed the multiplex PCR reads anew with MiXCR; each CDR3 protein has one entry. The table records a few hundred thousand distinct CDR3 sequences, roughly 15% of them present only once. Sequenced input: blood. The receptors originated from a woman between 18 and 29 years old with Graves' hyperthyroidism.

In DNA, the CDR3 is TGTGCCAGCAGCGTCGACAGACACACTGAAGCTTTCTTT. This gives the protein CASSVDRHTEAFF. The V call is TRBV9, the J call TRBJ1-1, with a weak D call TRBD1 (5 bases). This CDR3 has 13 amino acids. CDR1 and CDR2 (germline): SGDLS, YYNGEE. Trimming took off 2 bases at V and 3 bases at J, with 8 bases between the two ends.

Many counts were recorded for this clonotype. The chain couples TRBV6-2 or TRBV6-3 to TRBJ2-7; TRBD1 aligns across 9 bases. With V trimmed by 2 bases and J by 6 bases, 11 bases remained unmatched. In germline, CDR1 is MNHEY, CDR2 SVGEGT. The CDR3 loop spans 16 amino acids. DNA for the CDR3: TGTGCCAGCAGTTACGCCATGGGACAGGGAGGCGGCGAGCAGTACTTC. Translation gives CASSYAMGQGGGEQYF.

This clonotype was counted many times. The chain combines TRBV7-2 with TRBJ2-5; D gene uncertain. CDR1 SGHTA and CDR2 FQGNSA come from the germline V gene. CDR3 size: 14 residues. Trimming cost V 2 bases and J 5 bases, with 12 bases left between them. CDR3 in amino acids: CASSLNSGLETQYF. In DNA, the CDR3 is TGTGCCAGCAGCTTAAACTCTGGGTTGGAGACCCAGTACTTC. Combining the CDR3 with reference TRBV7-2 and TRBJ2-5 gives the whole variable domain GAGVSQSPSNKVTEKGKDVELRCDPISGHTALYWYRQSLGQGLEFLIYFQGNSAPDKSGLPSDRFSAERTGGSVSTLTIQRTQQEDSAVYLCASSLNSGLETQYFGPGTRLLVL.

Ten or more counts support this clonotype. The chain combines TRBV28 with TRBJ2-4; no clear D gene. The CDR3 is made up of 15 amino acids. Germline CDR1 MDHEN, CDR2 SYDVKM. Trimming pared 5 bases from V and 0 bases from J, leaving 11 bases between. The CDR3 protein is CASSIDGLAKNIQYF. The CDR3 nucleotides are TGTGCCAGCAGTATCGACGGGTTAGCCAAAAACATTCAGTACTTC.

This clonotype was detected a few times. The CDR3 sequence is CASMYKLTGGMTEAFF. The DNA of the CDR3 is TGTGCCAGCATGTATAAACTGACAGGGGGTATGACTGAAGCTTTCTTT. V usage is TRBV25-1 and J usage is TRBJ1-1; TRBD1 agrees at 9 bases. After removal of 7 bases from V and 5 bases from J, the junction contained 14 bases not matched to a gene. This CDR3 spans 16 amino acids. CDR1 and CDR2 from the germline V gene are MGHDK and SYGVNS.

This clonotype was seen many times. The chain is built from TRBV28 and TRBJ2-3; TRBD1 might be the D (6 bases). V lost 2 bases to trimming and J lost 2 bases, with 14 bases between them. Germline V gene data show CDR1 as MDHEN and CDR2 as SYDVKM. The CDR3 runs 16 residues. The CDR3 here is CASSLRGMRITDTQYF. The CDR3 region has the DNA TGTGCCAGCAGTTTAAGGGGGATGCGGATCACAGATACGCAGTATTTT.

This clonotype was counted between two and nine times. This chain joins TRBV25-1 and TRBJ1-4; 8 bases agree with TRBD1. The length of the CDR3 is 16 residues. The germline gives CDR1 MGHDK, CDR2 SYGVNS. After removal of 2 bases from V and 2 bases from J, the junction contained 4 bases not matched to a gene. The CDR3 region is CASSERRQGTNEKLFF. Here the CDR3 DNA reads TGTGCCAGCAGTGAACGGCGACAGGGGACTAATGAAAAACTGTTTTTT. The whole variable domain, remainder taken from reference TRBV25-1 and TRBJ1-4, is EADIYQTPRYLVIGTGKKITLECSQTMGHDKMYWYQQDPGMELHLIHYSYGVNSTEKGDLSSESTVSRIRTEHFPLTLESARPSHTSQYLCASSERRQGTNEKLFFGSGTQLSVL.

This chain links TRBV11-1 with TRBJ2-4, with 7 bases that match TRBD1. J was trimmed by 6 bases and V by 4 bases; bases with no gene match: 0. CDR3 size: 12 residues. Germline lookup yields CDR1 SGHAT and CDR2 FQDESV (reference sequence). This CDR3 reads CASSSGGNIQYF. CDR3 coding DNA: TGTGCCAGCAGCTCAGGGGGAAACATTCAGTACTTC.

This clonotype was recorded many times. In DNA, the CDR3 is TGTGCCAGCAGCTTAGCCCGGGGGTCGAGGGGGGATACGCAGTATTTT. This sequence encodes CASSLARGSRGDTQYF. The rearrangement links TRBV7-6 to TRBJ2-3; D is tentatively TRBD1 or TRBD2 (6 bases each). The V gene lost 0 bases and the J gene lost 6 bases, with 16 bases spanning the gap. The CDR3 contains 16 residues. Germline lookup yields CDR1 SGHVS and CDR2 FNYEAQ.

This clonotype was seen a handful of times. The rearrangement uses TRBV10-2 and TRBJ2-1; 9 bases line up with TRBD2. V shed 6 bases, J shed 8 bases, and the junction held 8 bases outside the gene matches. The CDR3 contains 14 residues. Germline V gene data show CDR1 as WSHSY and CDR2 as SAAADI. The DNA of the CDR3 is TGCGCCAGCAGGATAGCGGGAGTGGGCGATGAGCAGTTCTTC. Its protein product is CASRIAGVGDEQFF.

This clonotype was picked up many times. The rearrangement links TRBV30 to TRBJ1-2, with 7 bases aligning to TRBD1. CDR1 is GTSNPN, CDR2 SVGIG, per germline (reference sequence). This CDR3 has 12 amino acids. Trimming at V came to 7 bases and at J to 5 bases, leaving 7 bases not matched to a gene. The CDR3: CASTGYGYGYTF. The CDR3 nucleotides are TGTGCCTCGACAGGGTACGGGTATGGCTACACCTTC.

The table lists this clonotype with many counts. The chain is built from TRBV3-1 and TRBJ2-1; maybe TRBD2 (6 bases). V gave up 4 bases and J gave up 6 bases, with 16 bases separating them. The CDR3 contains 15 residues. Germline V CDR1 and CDR2: LGHDT, YNNKEL (reference sequence). CDR3 amino acids: CASSPGTLNGNEQFF. CDR3 nucleotides: TGTGCCAGCAGCCCCGGGACTCTCAACGGCAATGAGCAGTTCTTC.

This sequence joins TRBV4-3 and TRBJ2-2, with D possibly being TRBD2 (6 bases). The V and J ends lost 3 bases and 2 bases respectively, with 13 bases between them. The CDR3 is 16 residues long. Germline V lookup: CDR1 LGHNA, CDR2 YSLEER. The CDR3 loop is CASSQTGTFNTGELFF. The CDR3 DNA is TGCGCCAGCAGCCAGACCGGGACTTTCAACACCGGGGAGCTGTTTTTT.

This clonotype was counted many times. CDR3 in amino acids: CASSPIVKGRYTF. CDR3 bases: TGTGCCAGCAGCCCCATAGTGAAGGGCCGCTACACCTTC. The chain recombines TRBV11-3 with TRBJ1-2; D remains ambiguous. The ends were cut back, 5 bases at V and 9 bases at J, with 16 bases in the middle. Per the germline V gene, CDR1 is SGHNT and CDR2 is YENEEA. The CDR3 runs 13 residues. Supplemented by reference TRBV11-3 and TRBJ1-2, the full variable domain reads EAGVVQSPRYKIIEKKQPVAFWCNPISGHNTLYWYLQNLGQGPELLIRYENEEAVDDSQLPKDRFSAERLKGVDSTLKIQPAELGDSAVYLCASSPIVKGRYTFGSGTRLTVV.

This clonotype was seen ten or more times. The chain has TRBV18 and TRBJ1-1; D not certain. Trimming left V 1 base short and J 0 bases short, with 3 bases between. Germline values: CDR1 KGHSH, CDR2 LQKENI. The CDR3 length is 13 residues. This chain's CDR3 is CASSPQVNTEAFF. DNA of the CDR3: TGTGCCAGCTCACCACAGGTGAACACTGAAGCTTTCTTT.

This clonotype showed up many times. The rearrangement joins TRBV18 to TRBJ1-3, with D unresolved. V gave up 5 bases and J gave up 1 base, with 9 bases separating them. The CDR3 runs to 14 residues. Germline CDR1 KGHSH, CDR2 LQKENI. CDR3 residues: CASSRETSGNTIYF. The DNA for the CDR3 is TGTGCCAGCTCAAGGGAGACGTCTGGAAACACCATATATTTT.

In its sample, this clonotype was seen many times. The chain recombines TRBV6-1 with TRBJ2-2, with D maybe TRBD1 (6 bases). V was cut by 8 bases and J by 2 bases, with 15 bases left in between. This CDR3 has 15 residues. Per the germline V gene, CDR1 is MNHNS and CDR2 is SASEGT. CDR3 sequence reads: CASSRTASNTGELFF. CDR3 DNA sequence: TGTGCCAGCTCACGGACAGCCAGTAACACCGGGGAGCTGTTTTTT.